A single T cell receptor beta chain is shown here with its context. This clonotype was seen a handful of times. This receptor's antigen is unknown. Base qualities were left out, and no much larger clone turns up one base away. The record originates from a study of T cells in Graves' hyperthyroidism and ophthalmopathy (dated by TCRdb to the late 2010s). General notes on the study: Peripheral blood samples were taken at initial diagnosis, before any treatment was given. Following sampling, methimazole starting at 30 mg daily was given to hyperthyroidism patients, and high-dose intravenous methylprednisolone was given to ophthalmopathy patients. The study also compared thyroid tissue and blood T-cell repertoires from five or six Graves' hyperthyroidism patients. For training and testing, the roughly 100 patients in the discovery cohort were randomly divided in a 7:3 ratio. Prospective prediction of ophthalmopathy was tested in an independent validation cohort consisting of about 20 hyperthyroidism patients and 15 or so patients who later progressed to ophthalmopathy. TCR V-J signatures able to tell the groups apart were searched for in a discovery cohort of approximately 95 patients, of whom more than 40 had Graves' ophthalmopathy and about 55 had stable Graves' hyperthyroidism. The paper reports TCR Vbeta CDR3 sequencing of some 140 peripheral blood samples: 43 ophthalmopathy, some 80 hyperthyroidism and around 17 progressor patients.

CDR1 and CDR2 are read off the germline V gene as MGHDK and SYGVNS. The trim is 5 bases for V and 2 bases for J, with a gap of 22 bases between the germline ends. The CDR3 starts with the cysteine, ends with the phenylalanine, and has 17 residues. Solely the CDR3 DNA is kept, with 51 bases framed from the first base. What the research found in general, with its limitations: A 13 V-J signature model separated ophthalmopathy from stable hyperthyroidism, with over 85% sensitivity and about 81% specificity in cross-validation and 80%/75% in testing. Sample size was not statistically predetermined, and blinding of investigators to group allocation was not performed. In validation, the model predicted progression to ophthalmopathy with over 65% sensitivity and 72% to 85% specificity, a median of around 6.6 months before onset. Blood samples also contained most of the expanded thyroid clonotypes (frequency above 0.001), which suggests that blood repertoires may reflect thyroid immune responses.

Amplification of TCR beta CDR3 regions was carried out from RNA transcripts. For the first round of RT-PCR on the TCR CDR3, the HTBI primer set was used together with the Qiagen OneStep RT-PCR kit. Libraries were constructed in a second round of multiplex PCR, after which size selection and purification were performed. Libraries were sequenced paired-end with 100 bp reads on an Illumina HiSeq2000. The paper's processing steps were these. SOAPnuke was used to process the raw data, with reads discarded if the reads contained adapters or uncalled bases, had a mean Phred below 15, or lacked an exact constant-primer or identifier match. High-quality paired reads were merged with COPE v1.2.5, and unique nucleotide sequences were defined as clonotypes. MiTCR v1.1 was used to align clonotypes to the IMGT TRBV, TRBD and TRBJ reference segments. The analysis was restricted to V-J combinations with a frequency above 0.0001, which together covered 98% to 99.2% of the repertoires. A TCS score was defined as the ratio between F50 (clonal expansion) and ExV (chaos), using BLOSUM62-based TCRdist between CDR3 peptides within each V-J. Welch's t-statistics and random forest reduced approximately 520 V-J features to 10 to 15, which were used in a naive Bayes classifier (R e1071). The similarity between thyroid and blood repertoires was quantified using the Morisita-Horn index. TCRdb itself trimmed the public reads at Q25 with fastp, ran MiXCR and retained productive beta chains. Each entry is one CDR3 protein sequence, shown with its most common DNA and genes. The V and J calls were determined by TCRdb, not by the authors. This sample is represented by nearly 750,000 distinct CDR3 sequences; under 45% of them were singletons. The ten biggest clones cover around 29% of the sample.

Stable Graves' hyperthyroidism was defined as the absence of progression to ophthalmopathy over 18 months of follow-up. Hyperthyroidism patients were newly diagnosed, with disease duration under 2 months, and aged 18 to 65 years. Exclusion was applied to patients with uncontrolled infections, other autoimmune diseases, pregnancy or lactation. Diagnoses were based on clinical symptoms, serum thyroxine and TRAb, thyroid ultrasound and orbital computed tomography. PBMCs were isolated from around 10 ml of fresh peripheral blood by Ficoll-Paque density gradient centrifugation. Total RNA was extracted using Trizol reagent, and RNA quality was assessed on an Agilent 2100 Bioanalyzer.

The sequence joins TRBV25-1 to TRBJ2-7; TRBD2 is perhaps the D gene, given 6 matching bases. This TCR was recovered from a woman in her thirties or forties with Graves' hyperthyroidism. The sequenced material came from blood. This receptor has the CDR3 CASSSHLERRGPYEQYF. In nucleotides, the sequence is TGTGCCAGCAGTTCACACCTCGAGAGGAGGGGTCCCTACGAGCAGTACTTC.